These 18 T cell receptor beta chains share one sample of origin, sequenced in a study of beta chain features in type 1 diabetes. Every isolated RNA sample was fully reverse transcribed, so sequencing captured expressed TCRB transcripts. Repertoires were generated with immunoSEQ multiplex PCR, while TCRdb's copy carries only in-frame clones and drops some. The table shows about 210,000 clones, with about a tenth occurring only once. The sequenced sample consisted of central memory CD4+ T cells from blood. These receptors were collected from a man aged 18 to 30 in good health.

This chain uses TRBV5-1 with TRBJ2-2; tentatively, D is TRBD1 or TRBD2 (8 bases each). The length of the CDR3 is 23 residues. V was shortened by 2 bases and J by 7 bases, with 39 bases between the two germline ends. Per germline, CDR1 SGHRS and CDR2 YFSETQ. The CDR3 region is CASSFAGTGGPGTRVDILGELFF. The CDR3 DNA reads TGCGCCAGCAGCTTCGCCGGGACAGGCGGTCCCGGGACTAGAGTGGATATCCTCGGGGAGCTGTTTTTT.

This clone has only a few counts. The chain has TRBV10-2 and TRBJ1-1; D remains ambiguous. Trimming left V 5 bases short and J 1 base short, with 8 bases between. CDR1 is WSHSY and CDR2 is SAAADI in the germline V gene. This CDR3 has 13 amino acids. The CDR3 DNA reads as TGCGCCAGCAGTCTTCAGTGGAACACTGAAGCTTTCTTT. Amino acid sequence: CASSLQWNTEAFF.

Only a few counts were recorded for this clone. In DNA, the CDR3 is TGCAGCGTCAACTTGGGGACAGATACGCAGTATTTT. Translation: CSVNLGTDTQYF. This chain joins TRBV29-1 and TRBJ2-3; D gene uncertain. Trimming removed 6 bases from V and 3 bases from J, with 10 bases in between. The CDR3 totals 12 residues. Germline V gene data show CDR1 as SQVTM and CDR2 as ANQGSEA.

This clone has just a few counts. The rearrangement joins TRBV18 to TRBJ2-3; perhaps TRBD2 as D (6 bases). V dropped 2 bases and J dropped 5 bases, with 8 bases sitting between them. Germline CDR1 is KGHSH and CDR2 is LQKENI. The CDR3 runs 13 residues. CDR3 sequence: CASSPAAGDTQYF. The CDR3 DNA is TGTGCCAGCTCACCAGCAGCGGGAGATACGCAGTATTTT.

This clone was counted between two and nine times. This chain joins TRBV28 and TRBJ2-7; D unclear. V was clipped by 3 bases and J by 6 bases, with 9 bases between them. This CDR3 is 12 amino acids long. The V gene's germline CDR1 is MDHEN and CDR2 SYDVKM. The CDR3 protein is CASSFERREQYF. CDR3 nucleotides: TGTGCCAGCAGTTTTGAACGCCGCGAGCAGTACTTC.

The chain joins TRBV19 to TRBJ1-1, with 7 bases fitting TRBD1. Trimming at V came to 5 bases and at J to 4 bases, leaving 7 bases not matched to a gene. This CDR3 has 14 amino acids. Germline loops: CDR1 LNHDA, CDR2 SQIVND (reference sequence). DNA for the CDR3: TGTGCCAGTAGTCAAGACAGGGTGGGCACTGAAGCTTTCTTT. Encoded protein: CASSQDRVGTEAFF.

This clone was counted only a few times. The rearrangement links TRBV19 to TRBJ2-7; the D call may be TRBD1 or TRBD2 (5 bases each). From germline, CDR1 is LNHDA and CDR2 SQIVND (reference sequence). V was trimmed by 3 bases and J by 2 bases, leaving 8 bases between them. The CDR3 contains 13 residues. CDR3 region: CASSMRGTYEQYF. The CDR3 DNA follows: TGTGCCAGTAGTATGAGGGGAACCTACGAGCAGTACTTC.

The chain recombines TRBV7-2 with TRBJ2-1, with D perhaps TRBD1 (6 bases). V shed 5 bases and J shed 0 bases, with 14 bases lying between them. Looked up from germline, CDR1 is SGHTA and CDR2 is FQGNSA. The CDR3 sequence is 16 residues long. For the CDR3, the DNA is TGTGCCAGCAGCCCTCTCGGACAGAGCTCCTACAATGAGCAGTTCTTC. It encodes CASSPLGQSSYNEQFF.

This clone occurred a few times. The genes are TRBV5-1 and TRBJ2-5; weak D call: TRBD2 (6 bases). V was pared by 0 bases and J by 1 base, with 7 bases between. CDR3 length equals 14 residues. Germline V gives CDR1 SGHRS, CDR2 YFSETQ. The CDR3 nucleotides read TGCGCCAGCAGCTTGGGGGACTTCCAAGAGACCCAGTACTTC. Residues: CASSLGDFQETQYF.

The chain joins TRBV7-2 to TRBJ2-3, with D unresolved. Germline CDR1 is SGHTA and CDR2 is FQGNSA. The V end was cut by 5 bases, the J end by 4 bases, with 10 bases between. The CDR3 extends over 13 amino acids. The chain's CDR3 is CASSRLVADTQYF. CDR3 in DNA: TGTGCCAGCAGCCGACTGGTTGCAGATACGCAGTATTTT.

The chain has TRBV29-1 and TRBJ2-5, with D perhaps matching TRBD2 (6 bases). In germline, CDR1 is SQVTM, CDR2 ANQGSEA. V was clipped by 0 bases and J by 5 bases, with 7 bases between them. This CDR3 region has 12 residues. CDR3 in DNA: TGCAGCGTTGAAGACGCGGGGGAGACCCAGTACTTC. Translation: CSVEDAGETQYF.

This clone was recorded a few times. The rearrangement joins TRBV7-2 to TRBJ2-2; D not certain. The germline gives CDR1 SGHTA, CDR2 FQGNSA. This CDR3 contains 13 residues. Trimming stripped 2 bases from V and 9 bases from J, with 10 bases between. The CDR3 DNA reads TGTGCCAGCAGCTTAAGCACTTCTCGGGAGCTGTTTTTT. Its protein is CASSLSTSRELFF.

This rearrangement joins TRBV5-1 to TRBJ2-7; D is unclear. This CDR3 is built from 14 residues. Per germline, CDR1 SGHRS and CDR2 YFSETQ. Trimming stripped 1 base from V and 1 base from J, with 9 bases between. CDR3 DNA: TGCGCCAGCAGCTTGCAGCCCAGATCCTACGAGCAGTACTTC. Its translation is CASSLQPRSYEQYF.

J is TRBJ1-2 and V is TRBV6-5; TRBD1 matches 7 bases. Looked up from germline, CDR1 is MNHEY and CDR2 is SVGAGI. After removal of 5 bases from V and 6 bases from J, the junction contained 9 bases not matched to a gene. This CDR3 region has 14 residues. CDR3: CASSPTGHSHGYTF. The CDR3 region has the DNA TGTGCCAGCAGTCCGACAGGGCATTCACATGGCTACACCTTC.

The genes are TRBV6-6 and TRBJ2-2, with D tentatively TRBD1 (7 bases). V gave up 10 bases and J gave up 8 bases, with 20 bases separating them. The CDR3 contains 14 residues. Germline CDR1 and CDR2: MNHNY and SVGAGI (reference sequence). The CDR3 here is CAIRIDREAGELFF. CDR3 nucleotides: TGTGCCATCAGAATCGACAGGGAGGCTGGGGAGCTGTTTTTT.

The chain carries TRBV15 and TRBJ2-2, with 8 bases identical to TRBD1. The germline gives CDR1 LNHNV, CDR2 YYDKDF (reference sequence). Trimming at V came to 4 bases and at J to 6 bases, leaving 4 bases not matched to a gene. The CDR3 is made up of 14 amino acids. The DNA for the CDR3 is TGTGCCACCAGCATGATACAGGGGGCCGGGGAGCTGTTTTTT. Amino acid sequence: CATSMIQGAGELFF.

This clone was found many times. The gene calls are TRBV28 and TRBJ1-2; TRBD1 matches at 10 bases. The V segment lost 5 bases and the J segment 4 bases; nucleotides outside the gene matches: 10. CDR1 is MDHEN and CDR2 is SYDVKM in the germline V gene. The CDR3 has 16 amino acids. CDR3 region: CASSVPRDRGVYGYTF. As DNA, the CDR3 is TGTGCCAGCAGTGTCCCCAGGGACAGGGGTGTCTATGGCTACACCTTC.

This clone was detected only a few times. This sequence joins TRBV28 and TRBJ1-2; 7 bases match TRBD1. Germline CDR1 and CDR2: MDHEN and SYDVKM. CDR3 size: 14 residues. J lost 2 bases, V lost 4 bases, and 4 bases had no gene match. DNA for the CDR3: TGTGCCAGCAGTTCTATGACAGGGAACTATGGCTACACCTTC. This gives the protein CASSSMTGNYGYTF.